One sample yielded the 9 T cell receptor beta chains listed below, sequenced in a study of blood T cell repertoires in COVID-19. Produced via immunoSEQ multiplex PCR; TCRdb's table is partial and in-frame only. Of over 90,000 clones listed, roughly 79% are singletons. The sequenced sample consisted of peripheral blood. The receptors come from an elderly man with COVID-19, enrolled during active disease.

The rearrangement uses TRBV5-1 and TRBJ1-1; D possibly corresponds to TRBD1 (6 bases). Deletions cut 0 bases from V and 3 bases from J, with 9 bases between. The germline V gene has CDR1 SGHRS and CDR2 YFSETQ. The CDR3 totals 14 residues. The CDR3 nucleotides read TGCGCCAGCAGCTTGGTTTCAGGGGACACTGAAGCTTTCTTT. Translated, it gives CASSLVSGDTEAFF.

The chain carries TRBV6-6 and TRBJ2-3; D is undetermined. This CDR3 contains 14 residues. Germline loops: CDR1 MNHNY, CDR2 SVGAGI (reference sequence). V lost 0 bases to trimming and J lost 6 bases, with 10 bases between them. CDR3 sequence (DNA): TGTGCCAGCAGTTACTCGCAGTTTACCGATACGCAGTATTTT. Its protein is CASSYSQFTDTQYF.

The rearrangement links TRBV5-6 to TRBJ1-5; TRBD1 aligns across 12 bases. The CDR3 consists of 18 residues. V was clipped by 0 bases and J by 2 bases; unmatched bases: 6. Germline CDR1 reads SGHDT; CDR2 reads YYEEEE. As DNA, the CDR3 is TGTGCCAGCAGCTTGGTCGGGACAGGGGGCATCGGCAATCAGCCCCAGCATTTT. Translated: CASSLVGTGGIGNQPQHF.

This chain links TRBV4-2 with TRBJ1-1; D remains ambiguous. CDR1 and CDR2 (germline): LGHNA, YNFKEQ. The CDR3 spans 14 residues. With 4 bases removed from V and 1 base from J, the gap between germline ends came to 10 bases. CDR3 DNA: TGTGCCAGCAGCCTTATAAGCGGGAACACTGAAGCTTTCTTT. Amino acids: CASSLISGNTEAFF.

The V gene is TRBV3-1 (or the pseudogene TRBV3-2), the J gene TRBJ2-5; tentative D call: TRBD2 (6 bases). From germline, CDR1 is LGHDT and CDR2 YNNKEL (reference sequence). The CDR3 contains 14 residues. The V end was cut by 1 base, the J end by 6 bases, with 12 bases between. CDR3 sequence: CASSQGGGMKTQYF. In DNA form, the CDR3 reads TGTGCCAGCAGCCAAGGTGGGGGGATGAAGACCCAGTACTTC.

The chain combines TRBV27 with TRBJ2-3, with 10 bases that match TRBD1. From germline, CDR1 is MNHEY and CDR2 SMNVEV (reference sequence). This CDR3 is built from 15 residues. V gave up 4 bases and J gave up 5 bases; unmatched junction bases: 6. The CDR3, as DNA: TGTGCCAGCAGTTCGGGACAGGGGAGGGTAGATACGCAGTATTTT. It translates to CASSSGQGRVDTQYF.

The V gene is TRBV4-2, the J gene TRBJ2-2, with TRBD2 identical over 9 bases. The CDR3 sequence is 16 residues long. Germline V gene lookup returns CDR1 LGHNA and CDR2 YNFKEQ. J lost 7 bases, V lost 1 base, and 7 bases had no gene match. The CDR3 sequence is CASSQVAGAGGGELFF. The CDR3 region has the DNA TGTGCCAGCAGCCAAGTAGCGGGAGCGGGCGGCGGGGAGCTGTTTTTT.

This clone was detected once. This rearrangement joins TRBV27 to TRBJ1-6; 9 bases map to TRBD1. The CDR3 is 12 residues long. V lost 8 bases to trimming and J lost 8 bases; unmatched junction nucleotides: 1. Per germline, CDR1 MNHEY and CDR2 SMNVEV (reference sequence). The CDR3 sequence is CASGTGYSPLHF. The CDR3 DNA reads as TGTGCCAGCGGGACAGGGTATTCACCCCTCCACTTT.

The chain combines TRBV28 with TRBJ1-5; tentative D call: TRBD1 (5 bases). The CDR3 is 14 residues long. Trimming removed 4 bases from V and 6 bases from J, with 13 bases in between. CDR1 is MDHEN and CDR2 is SYDVKM in the germline V gene. In nucleotides, the CDR3 is TGTGCCAGCAGTTCACGGGGGAAGGGTCAGCCCCAGCATTTT. Protein: CASSSRGKGQPQHF.